This TCR beta chain was captured by sequencing in a study of cytomegalovirus exposure and HLA in healthy donors. Note on this clone: Its antigen is currently unknown.

Overall study findings and caveats: Clonal expansion, a later analysis showed, was greater in HLA-associated TCR beta chains than in equally common others.

With 60 Vbeta and 13 Jbeta primers, the PCR was carried out. Repertoires were generated with immunoSEQ multiplex PCR, while TCRdb's copy carries only in-frame clones and drops some. Here the sample spans about 100,000 clones, roughly 75% being singletons. This CDR3 contains 15 residues. Germline V gene data show CDR1 as SGHVS and CDR2 as FQNEAQ. Trimming removed 1 base from V and 8 bases from J; junction bases left unmatched: 10. Sequencing was done on a sample of PBMCs. The chain combines TRBV7-8 with TRBJ1-2; 7 nucleotides line up with TRBD1. The source is a woman in her late teens or twenties in good health and CMV-seropositive. CDR3 nucleotides: TGTGCCAGCAGCTTAGGAACCCAGGGGGGCAGCGGCTACACCTTC. As protein: CASSLGTQGGSGYTF.